These 16 T cell receptor beta chains came from one sample sequenced in a study of OX40 agonist ivuxolimab in advanced cancers. Profiling relied on immunoSEQ multiplex PCR, and the TCRdb table lists in-frame clones only, not all of them. The table lists fewer than 60,000 clones, roughly 77% of them singletons. The sample consisted of CD4+ or CD8+ T cells sorted from blood, taken in a trial of the OX40 agonist ivuxolimab. The receptors derive from an adult with an advanced solid tumor such as melanoma, head and neck, liver or kidney cancer.

The V gene is TRBV11-2, the J gene TRBJ2-1; 7 nucleotides match TRBD1. Germline CDR1 SGHAT, CDR2 FQNNGV. The J segment lost 9 bases and the V segment lost 4 bases, leaving 9 bases of the junction unmatched. The CDR3 has 14 residues. The CDR3 DNA follows: TGTGCCAGCAGCTCCACAGGGGTTAGCGCTGAGCAGTTCTTC. It specifies CASSSTGVSAEQFF.

V and J are TRBV10-3 and TRBJ2-5, with 11 bases identical to TRBD1. Germline V lookup: CDR1 ENHRY, CDR2 SYGVKD. V lost 6 bases to trimming and J lost 5 bases; unmatched junction nucleotides: 2. This CDR3 contains 13 residues. CDR3 bases: TGTGCCATCAGGGACAGGGGGCTTGAGACCCAGTACTTC. Protein: CAIRDRGLETQYF.

On this clone itself: Additional DNA sequences in this sample encode the identical CDR3. The rearrangement links TRBV28 to TRBJ1-1; D gene uncertain. Trimming removed 3 bases from V and 2 bases from J, with 16 bases in between. Germline CDR1 MDHEN, CDR2 SYDVKM. The CDR3 contains 16 residues. CDR3 nucleotide sequence: TGTGCCAGCAGTTTTCTCTCGAGGAGGCTAAACACTGAAGCTTTCTTT. Translation gives CASSFLSRRLNTEAFF.

This clone appeared a few times. The same CDR3 is also encoded by other DNA sequences in this sample. V is TRBV14 and J is TRBJ2-1; the D is unclear. Germline values: CDR1 SGHDN, CDR2 FVKESK. V lost 4 bases and J lost 4, with 5 bases in between. The CDR3 covers 12 residues. CDR3 residues: CASSPSYNEQFF. Written as DNA, the CDR3 is TGTGCCAGCAGCCCCAGTTACAATGAGCAGTTCTTC.

The rearrangement uses TRBV9 and TRBJ1-3; no definite D call. The V gene's germline CDR1 is SGDLS and CDR2 YYNGEE. The CDR3 covers 16 residues. The ends were cut back, 3 bases at V and 0 bases at J, with 13 bases in the middle. CDR3 amino acids: CASSGAGRPSGNTIYF. Written as DNA, the CDR3 is TGTGCCAGCAGCGGGGCCGGCAGACCCTCTGGAAACACCATATATTTT.

The chain couples TRBV5-1 to TRBJ2-3; 8 nucleotides line up with TRBD1. V was clipped by 1 base and J by 4 bases; unmatched bases: 5. The germline CDR1 and CDR2 sequences are SGHRS and YFSETQ. The CDR3 has 15 amino acids. In DNA form, the CDR3 reads TGCGCCAGCAGCTTGACCGGGACAGGCCCAGATACGCAGTATTTT. It yields the protein CASSLTGTGPDTQYF. Filled out from reference TRBV5-1 and TRBJ2-3, the complete variable domain reads KAGVTQTPRYLIKTRGQQVTLSCSPISGHRSVSWYQQTPGQGLQFLFEYFSETQRNKGNFPGRFSGRQFSNSRSEMNVSTLELGDSALYLCASSLTGTGPDTQYFGPGTRLTVL.

This chain links TRBV7-6 with TRBJ1-5, with 10 positions matching TRBD1. Germline trimming cut 5 bases from V and 6 bases from J; bases unmatched to any gene: 7. Germline values: CDR1 SGHVS, CDR2 FNYEAQ. The CDR3 consists of 15 residues. CDR3 DNA sequence: TGTGCCAGCAGCCCTGGGACAGGGGAGAGTCAGCCCCAGCATTTT. This codes for CASSPGTGESQPQHF. The whole variable domain, filled in from reference TRBV7-6 and TRBJ1-5, reads GAGVSQSPRYKVTKRGQDVALRCDPISGHVSLYWYRQALGQGPEFLTYFNYEAQQDKSGLPNDRFSAERPEGSISTLTIQRTEQRDSAMYRCASSPGTGESQPQHFGDGTRLSIL.

The chain has TRBV5-5 and TRBJ2-5, with D possibly matching TRBD2 (7 bases). The CDR3 has 15 residues. Germline V gene sequence: CDR1 SGHKS, CDR2 YYEKEE (reference sequence). Trimming left V 5 bases short and J 5 bases short, with 19 bases between. Here the CDR3 DNA reads TGTGCCAGCAGGCAACTGGCGGGGGCCTGGGAGACCCAGTACTTC. Its protein product is CASRQLAGAWETQYF.

This rearrangement joins TRBV5-4 to TRBJ1-1; no reliable D call. The ends were cut back, 2 bases at V and 1 base at J, with 9 bases in the middle. CDR3 length: 14 residues. Looked up from germline, CDR1 is SGHNT and CDR2 is YYREEE (reference sequence). The CDR3 sequence: CASSFRRANTEAFF. CDR3 DNA: TGTGCCAGCAGCTTTCGCCGGGCGAACACTGAAGCTTTCTTT.

The J gene is TRBJ2-3, the V gene TRBV10-1; unclear D gene. V gave up 3 bases and J gave up 1 base, with 8 bases separating them. Germline CDR1 and CDR2: WNHNN and SYGVQD (reference sequence). The CDR3 consists of 14 residues. The CDR3 protein is CASSDAGGTDTQYF. For the CDR3, the DNA is TGCGCCAGCAGTGACGCCGGCGGCACAGATACGCAGTATTTT.

This chain joins TRBV6-1 and TRBJ2-3; D is unclear. V dropped 0 bases and J dropped 8 bases, with 6 bases sitting between them. CDR3 size: 12 residues. Germline V gene data show CDR1 as MNHNS and CDR2 as SASEGT. CDR3 bases: TGTGCCAGCAGTGAAGCGCTGGGTACGCAGTATTTT. This translates into CASSEALGTQYF.

The chain uses TRBV18 and TRBJ1-2; D call uncertain. The ends were cut back, 3 bases at V and 1 base at J, with 9 bases in the middle. Per the germline V gene, CDR1 is KGHSH and CDR2 is LQKENI. The CDR3 is 14 residues long. The CDR3 DNA is TGTGCCAGCTCACCTGTGGACGATAACTATGGCTACACCTTC. Its translation is CASSPVDDNYGYTF.

This clone has a single count. The genes are TRBV18 and TRBJ1-1; a weak D match, TRBD1 (6 bases). The germline V gene has CDR1 KGHSH and CDR2 LQKENI. The CDR3 has 18 residues. Deletions cut 3 bases from V and 0 bases from J, with 20 bases between. In nucleotides, the CDR3 is TGTGCCAGCTCACCGCGGACCGTAGGGGGAATTTTGAACACTGAAGCTTTCTTT. It encodes CASSPRTVGGILNTEAFF.

In this sample, this clone is medium-sized. The gene calls are TRBV29-1 and TRBJ1-5; 7 nucleotides match TRBD1. The CDR3 totals 13 residues. Germline V gene lookup returns CDR1 SQVTM and CDR2 ANQGSEA. With V trimmed by 7 bases and J by 0 bases, 3 bases remained unmatched. The CDR3 region is CSAGQDSNQPQHF. CDR3 nucleotides: TGCAGCGCCGGACAGGATAGCAATCAGCCCCAGCATTTT. Full variable domain (missing parts from reference TRBV29-1 and TRBJ1-5): SAVISQKPSRDICQRGTSLTIQCQVDSQVTMMFWYRQQPGQSLTLIATANQGSEATYESGFVIDKFPISRPNLTFSTLTVSNMSPEDSSIYLCSAGQDSNQPQHFGDGTRLSIL.

The CDR3 DNA reads TGTGCCAGCAGCTCAAGACGCGGGGAAAAACTGTTTTTT. Translating gives CASSSRRGEKLFF. The rearrangement joins TRBV7-3 to TRBJ1-4; D remains unclear. Germline V gene data show CDR1 as SGHTA and CDR2 as FQGTGA. V was cut by 4 bases and J by 8 bases, with 11 bases left in between. This CDR3 comprises 13 residues. Complete variable domain (other parts from reference TRBV7-3 and TRBJ1-4): GAGVSQTPSNKVTEKGKYVELRCDPISGHTALYWYRQSLGQGPEFLIYFQGTGAADDSGLPNDRFFAVRPEGSVSTLKIQRTERGDSAVYLCASSSRRGEKLFFGSGTQLSVL.

The chain carries TRBV7-9 and TRBJ1-4; 9 bases match TRBD1. V lost 5 bases to trimming and J lost 4 bases; unmatched junction nucleotides: 2. Germline CDR1 and CDR2: SEHNR and FQNEAQ (reference sequence). The CDR3 has 14 residues. In DNA form, the CDR3 reads TGTGCCAGCAGCACAGGGGGCCGTAATGAAAAACTGTTTTTT. Translated, it gives CASSTGGRNEKLFF.